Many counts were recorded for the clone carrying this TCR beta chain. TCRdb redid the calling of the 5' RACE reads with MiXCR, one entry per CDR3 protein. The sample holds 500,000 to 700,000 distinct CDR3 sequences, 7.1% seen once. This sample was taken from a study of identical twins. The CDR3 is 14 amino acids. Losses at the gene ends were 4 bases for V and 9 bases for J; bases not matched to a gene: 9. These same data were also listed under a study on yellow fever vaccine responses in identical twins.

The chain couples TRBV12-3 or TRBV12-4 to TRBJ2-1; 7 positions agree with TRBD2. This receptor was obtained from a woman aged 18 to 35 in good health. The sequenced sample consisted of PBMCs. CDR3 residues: CASSSGERGTEQFF. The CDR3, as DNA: TGTGCCAGCAGTTCGGGCGAGCGGGGTACTGAGCAGTTCTTC.